One and the same sample provided the 19 T cell receptor beta chains below, sequenced in a study of a mutant IDH1 vaccine in newly diagnosed glioma. The assay was immunoSEQ multiplex PCR, and TCRdb's table has in-frame clones only and misses some. The sample lists 50,000 to 70,000 clones; 60% to 75% were seen once. Time point: week 35, safety follow-up. Doses of 300 ug of mutant IDH1 20-mer peptide were given with topical imiquimod. Antigens for these TCRs are unknown. Here the sequenced sample was PBMCs, taken from a glioma patient whose treatment included an IDH1 peptide vaccine. The receptors originated from a man aged 50-59 years with glioma.

Relative to its sample, this clone is medium-sized (0.01 to 0.1%). This chain joins TRBV9 and TRBJ1-1; D unclear. The CDR3 is 13 residues long. Germline lookup yields CDR1 SGDLS and CDR2 YYNGEE. V lost 3 bases to trimming and J lost 3 bases, with 9 bases between them. CDR3 residues: CASSARSDTEAFF. The CDR3 region has the DNA TGTGCCAGCAGCGCCCGCAGTGACACTGAAGCTTTCTTT.

The genes are TRBV27 and TRBJ1-2, with 8 bases matching TRBD1. The CDR3 contains 13 residues. Germline lookup yields CDR1 MNHEY and CDR2 SMNVEV (reference sequence). V trimming: 8 bases; J trimming: 6 bases; junction bases outside the gene matches: 8. DNA of the CDR3: TGTGCCAGCCGGACAGGGAATAGCGATGGCTACACCTTC. Protein sequence: CASRTGNSDGYTF.

The chain joins TRBV23-1 to TRBJ2-5; 7 nucleotides align to TRBD1. TRBV23-1 counts as an open reading frame of uncertain function. V lost 8 bases and J lost 3; bases outside the gene matches: 15. The CDR3 covers 16 residues. The CDR3 DNA reads TGCGCCAGCCTTAAGTTCGGGGACCAGGGGGAAGAGACCCAGTACTTC. It specifies CASLKFGDQGEETQYF.

The chain carries TRBV6-4 and TRBJ2-1, with 11 bases matching TRBD2. The ends lost 0 bases at V and 10 bases at J; junction bases unmatched: 5. The germline CDR1 and CDR2 sequences are MRHNA and SNTAGT. CDR3 length: 15 residues. CDR3 DNA sequence: TGTGCCAGCAGTGACTCGAAGGCTAGCGGGGGGGAGCAGTTCTTC. Encoded protein: CASSDSKASGGEQFF.

The chain uses TRBV5-6 and TRBJ2-2, with D maybe TRBD1 (5 bases). V lost 2 bases to trimming and J lost 7 bases, with 12 bases between them. Germline CDR1 and CDR2: SGHDT and YYEEEE. This CDR3 spans 14 amino acids. In DNA, the CDR3 is TGTGCCAGCAGCTTAGGAGTCAGGGACGGGGAGCTGTTTTTT. Translated: CASSLGVRDGELFF.

The V call is TRBV5-1, the J call TRBJ2-7; TRBD1 aligns across 10 bases. The CDR3 runs to 16 residues. J gave up 7 bases and V 4 bases, and 14 bases lay outside the gene matches. From germline, CDR1 is SGHRS and CDR2 YFSETQ. CDR3 bases: TGCGCCAGCAGCCAGACTGGGACAGGGGTAGCGGGTGAGCAGTACTTC. Translation: CASSQTGTGVAGEQYF. Using reference TRBV5-1 and TRBJ2-7 for the parts outside the CDR3, the full variable domain is KAGVTQTPRYLIKTRGQQVTLSCSPISGHRSVSWYQQTPGQGLQFLFEYFSETQRNKGNFPGRFSGRQFSNSRSEMNVSTLELGDSALYLCASSQTGTGVAGEQYFGPGTRLTVT.

The genes are TRBV6-6 and TRBJ2-3, with D maybe TRBD1 (6 bases). V lost 8 bases and J 1 base, leaving 13 bases between the germline ends. The germline gives CDR1 MNHNY, CDR2 SVGAGI (reference sequence). The CDR3 has 14 amino acids. CDR3 in amino acids: CASAQGWGTDTQYF. The CDR3 nucleotides read TGTGCCAGCGCCCAGGGGTGGGGCACAGATACGCAGTATTTT.

J is TRBJ1-5 and V is TRBV30, with 8 bases that match TRBD1. This CDR3 has 13 residues. The trim removed 1 base at V and 7 bases at J, leaving 3 bases unmatched. The germline V gene encodes CDR1 GTSNPN and CDR2 SVGIG (reference sequence). The CDR3: CAWSGTGNQPQHF. The CDR3 bases are TGTGCCTGGAGTGGGACAGGGAACCAGCCCCAGCATTTT.

The CDR3 region is CSAADTYGYTF. The CDR3 nucleotides are TGCAGTGCCGCGGACACCTATGGCTACACCTTC. The rearrangement uses TRBV20-1 and TRBJ1-2; D is possibly TRBD1 (5 bases). This CDR3 region has 11 residues. The V and J ends lost 6 bases and 4 bases respectively, with 9 bases between them. Looked up from germline, CDR1 is DFQATT and CDR2 is SNEGSKA (reference sequence).

This chain joins TRBV25-1 and TRBJ1-4; TRBD1 might be the D (5 bases). V dropped 0 bases and J dropped 6 bases, with 17 bases sitting between them. Germline loops: CDR1 MGHDK, CDR2 SYGVNS. The CDR3 sequence is 17 residues long. The CDR3 DNA reads TGTGCCAGCAGTGAATATGGGCCCGCAGGGCTGGATGAAAAACTGTTTTTT. It is translated as CASSEYGPAGLDEKLFF. Supplemented by reference TRBV25-1 and TRBJ1-4, the full variable domain reads EADIYQTPRYLVIGTGKKITLECSQTMGHDKMYWYQQDPGMELHLIHYSYGVNSTEKGDLSSESTVSRIRTEHFPLTLESARPSHTSQYLCASSEYGPAGLDEKLFFGSGTQLSVL.

This chain connects TRBV27 to TRBJ2-7; D gene ambiguous. Germline-derived CDR1 and CDR2 are MNHEY and SMNVEV (reference sequence). The CDR3 length is 14 residues. Trimming pared 3 bases from V and 2 bases from J, leaving 11 bases between. CDR3 nucleotide sequence: TGTGCCAGCAGTTTTAGGCAGACACCCTACGAGCAGTACTTC. Protein product: CASSFRQTPYEQYF.

DNA of the CDR3: TGTGCCAGCAGTTTGTCCATTTCTCTCGCGAACACCGGGGAGCTGTTTTTT. Encoded protein: CASSLSISLANTGELFF. V and J are TRBV27 and TRBJ2-2; D gene ambiguous. The CDR3 runs to 17 residues. Germline CDR1 reads MNHEY; CDR2 reads SMNVEV (reference sequence). V shed 3 bases and J shed 0 bases, with 14 bases lying between them.

This clone was detected once. J is TRBJ1-1 and V is TRBV6-4; D perhaps matches TRBD1 (5 bases). CDR1 and CDR2 from the germline V gene are MRHNA and SNTAGT. The CDR3 totals 13 residues. Trimming pared 10 bases from V and 1 base from J, leaving 13 bases between. CDR3 region: CATREGPNTEAFF. The CDR3 nucleotides are TGTGCCACTCGAGAGGGGCCGAACACTGAAGCTTTCTTT.

A few counts support this clone. This chain joins TRBV7-2 and TRBJ1-1; no clear D gene. The CDR3 contains 13 residues. Germline V lookup: CDR1 SGHTA, CDR2 FQGNSA. Trimming cost V 10 bases and J 3 bases, with 15 bases left between them. DNA for the CDR3: TGTGCCACCGCCCCCCCGACGGACACTGAAGCTTTCTTT. Translating it yields CATAPPTDTEAFF. The full variable domain, with the rest looked up from reference TRBV7-2 and TRBJ1-1, is GAGVSQSPSNKVTEKGKDVELRCDPISGHTALYWYRQSLGQGLEFLIYFQGNSAPDKSGLPSDRFSAERTGGSVSTLTIQRTQQEDSAVYLCATAPPTDTEAFFGQGTRLTVV.

This clone is categorized as medium-sized. The chain couples TRBV27 to TRBJ1-2, with D perhaps matching TRBD1 (6 bases). Germline values: CDR1 MNHEY, CDR2 SMNVEV (reference sequence). Trimming removed 3 bases at V and 6 bases at J, with 11 bases between. The CDR3 runs 13 residues. CDR3 sequence (DNA): TGTGCCAGCAGTTTTGTGGCAGGGGATGGCTACACCTTC. Protein product: CASSFVAGDGYTF.

V gene TRBV2 combines with J gene TRBJ1-2, with 7 bases matching TRBD1. The V segment lost 2 bases and the J segment 4 bases; nucleotides outside the gene matches: 10. The CDR3 runs to 16 residues. In germline, CDR1 is SNHLY, CDR2 FYNNEI. CDR3 sequence: CASSESTTGVGYGYTF. DNA of the CDR3: TGTGCCAGCAGTGAATCGACTACAGGGGTAGGCTATGGCTACACCTTC. Full variable domain (rest looked up from reference TRBV2 and TRBJ1-2): EPEVTQTPSHQVTQMGQEVILRCVPISNHLYFYWYRQILGQKVEFLVSFYNNEISEKSEIFDDQFSVERPDGSNFTLKIRSTKLEDSAMYFCASSESTTGVGYGYTFGSGTRLTVV.

This chain links TRBV5-4 with TRBJ2-5; D is unresolved. The CDR3 loop spans 13 amino acids. V was pared by 0 bases and J by 5 bases, with 8 bases between. CDR1 and CDR2 from the germline V gene are SGHNT and YYREEE (reference sequence). The CDR3 sequence: CASSLGREETQYF. The CDR3, as DNA: TGTGCCAGCAGCTTGGGACGCGAGGAGACCCAGTACTTC.

The CDR3, as DNA: TGTGCCACCTCCGGGACAGGGGACTACGAGCAGTACTTC. It translates to CATSGTGDYEQYF. The chain recombines TRBV19 with TRBJ2-7, with TRBD1 identical over 10 bases. CDR3 size: 13 residues. V gave up 10 bases and J gave up 3 bases; unmatched junction bases: 6. Germline V lookup: CDR1 LNHDA, CDR2 SQIVND (reference sequence).

V usage is TRBV7-9 and J usage is TRBJ2-3, with TRBD2 identical over 9 bases. The V and J ends lost 4 bases and 7 bases, in that order; junction bases with no gene match: 9. From germline, CDR1 is SEHNR and CDR2 FQNEAQ (reference sequence). There are 15 residues in the CDR3. The CDR3 bases are TGTGCCAGCAGCTCCACGAGCGGGGGGATGAATACGCAGTATTTT. It specifies CASSSTSGGMNTQYF.